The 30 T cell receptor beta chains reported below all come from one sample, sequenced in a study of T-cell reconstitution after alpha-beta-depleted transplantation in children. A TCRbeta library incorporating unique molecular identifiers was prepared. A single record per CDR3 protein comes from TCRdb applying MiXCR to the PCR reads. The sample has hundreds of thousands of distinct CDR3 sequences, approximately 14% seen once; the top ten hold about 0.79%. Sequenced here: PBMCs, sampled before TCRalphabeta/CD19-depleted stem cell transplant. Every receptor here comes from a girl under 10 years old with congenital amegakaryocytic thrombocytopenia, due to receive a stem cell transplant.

CDR3: CASALIPPRQYF. DNA of the CDR3: TGCGCCAGTGCCCTGATTCCGCCTCGGCAGTATTTT. This chain joins TRBV5-1 and TRBJ2-3; D not certain. The germline CDR1 and CDR2 sequences are SGHRS and YFSETQ. The CDR3 length is 12 residues. Trimming took off 8 bases at V and 11 bases at J, with 18 bases between the two ends.

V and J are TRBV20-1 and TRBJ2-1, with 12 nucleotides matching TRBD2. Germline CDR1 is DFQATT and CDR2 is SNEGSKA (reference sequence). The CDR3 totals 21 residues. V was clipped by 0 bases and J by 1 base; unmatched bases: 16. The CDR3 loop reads CSARDQPPGLAGYGSYNEQFF. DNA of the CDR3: TGCAGTGCTAGAGATCAACCGCCAGGACTAGCGGGATACGGATCCTACAATGAGCAGTTCTTC.

CDR3 DNA: TGTGCCGTCTCTAGCGGGAGTAGGAATGAGCAGTTCTTC. It codes for CAVSSGSRNEQFF. The chain is built from TRBV24-1 and TRBJ2-1; 10 bases agree with TRBD2. CDR1 is KGHDR and CDR2 is SFDVKD in the germline V gene. J lost 7 bases, V lost 12 bases, and 8 bases had no gene match. The CDR3 runs to 13 residues.

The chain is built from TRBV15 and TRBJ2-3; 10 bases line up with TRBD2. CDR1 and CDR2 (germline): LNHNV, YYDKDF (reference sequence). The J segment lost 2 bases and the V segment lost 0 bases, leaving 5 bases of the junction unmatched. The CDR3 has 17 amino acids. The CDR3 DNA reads TGTGCCACCAGCAGAGATCTGAGCGGGAGGGCCACAGATACGCAGTATTTT. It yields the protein CATSRDLSGRATDTQYF.

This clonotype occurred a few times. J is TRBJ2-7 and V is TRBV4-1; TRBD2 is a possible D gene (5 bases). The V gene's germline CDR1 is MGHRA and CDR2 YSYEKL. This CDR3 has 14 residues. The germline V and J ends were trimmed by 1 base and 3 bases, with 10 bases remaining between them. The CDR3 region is CASSQGSVNYEQYF. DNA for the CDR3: TGCGCCAGCAGCCAAGGTAGCGTCAACTACGAGCAGTACTTC.

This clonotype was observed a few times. The CDR3 bases are TGCAGTGCTAGCCGGACGTACCAAGAGACCCAGTACTTC. Translating it yields CSASRTYQETQYF. The rearrangement joins TRBV20-1 to TRBJ2-5; D gene uncertain. The length of the CDR3 is 13 residues. V gave up 3 bases and J gave up 0 bases, with 8 bases separating them. Per germline, CDR1 DFQATT and CDR2 SNEGSKA (reference sequence).

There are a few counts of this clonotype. The CDR3 region has the DNA TGCGCCAGCAGCTTGATTAGCGGGAGCTCTGGGGCCAACGTCCTGACTTTC. Its protein product is CASSLISGSSGANVLTF. The V call is TRBV5-1, the J call TRBJ2-6; 9 bases line up with TRBD2. The CDR3 length is 17 residues. J gave up 0 bases and V 1 base, and 2 bases lay outside the gene matches. Germline V gene sequence: CDR1 SGHRS, CDR2 YFSETQ. Complete variable domain (other parts from reference TRBV5-1 and TRBJ2-6): KAGVTQTPRYLIKTRGQQVTLSCSPISGHRSVSWYQQTPGQGLQFLFEYFSETQRNKGNFPGRFSGRQFSNSRSEMNVSTLELGDSALYLCASSLISGSSGANVLTFGAGSRLTVL.

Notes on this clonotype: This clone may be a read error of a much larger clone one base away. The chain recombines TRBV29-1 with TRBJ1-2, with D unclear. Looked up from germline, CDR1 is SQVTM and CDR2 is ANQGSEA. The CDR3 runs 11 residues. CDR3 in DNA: TGCAGCGTTGGAACTAATGATGGCGACACCTTC. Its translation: CSVGTNDGDTF.

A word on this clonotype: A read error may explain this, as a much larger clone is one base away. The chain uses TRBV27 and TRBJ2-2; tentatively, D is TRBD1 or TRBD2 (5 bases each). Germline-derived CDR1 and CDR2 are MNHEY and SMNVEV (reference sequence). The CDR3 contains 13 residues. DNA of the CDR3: TGTGCCAGCAGTTCTCGCCCGTTAGGGGAGCCGTTTTTT. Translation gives CASSSRPLGEPFF.

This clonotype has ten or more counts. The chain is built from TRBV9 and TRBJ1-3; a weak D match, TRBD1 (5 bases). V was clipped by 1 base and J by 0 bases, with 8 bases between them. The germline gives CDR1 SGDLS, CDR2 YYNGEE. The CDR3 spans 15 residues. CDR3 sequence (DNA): TGTGCCAGCAGCGTATGGGGCAGCTCTGGAAACACCATATATTTT. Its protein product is CASSVWGSSGNTIYF.

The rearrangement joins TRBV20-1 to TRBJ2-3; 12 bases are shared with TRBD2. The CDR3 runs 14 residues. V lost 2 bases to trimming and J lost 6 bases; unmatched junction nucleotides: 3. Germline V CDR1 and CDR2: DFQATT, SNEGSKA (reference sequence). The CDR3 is CSARPSGRADTQYF. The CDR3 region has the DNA TGCAGTGCTAGACCTAGCGGGAGGGCCGATACGCAGTATTTT.

CDR3 sequence (DNA): TGTGCCAGCAGGGAGAATACAGGGGTGAACACTGAAGCTTTCTTT. This encodes CASRENTGVNTEAFF. This chain connects TRBV7-9 to TRBJ1-1; TRBD1 aligns across 7 bases. Germline V gene sequence: CDR1 SEHNR, CDR2 FQNEAQ (reference sequence). The junction had 7 bases not matched to a gene; V was cut back by 6 bases and J by 0 bases. The CDR3 covers 15 residues. The full variable domain, in which reference TRBV7-9 and TRBJ1-1 provide the parts outside the CDR3, is DTGVSQNPRHKITKRGQNVTFRCDPISEHNRLYWYRQTLGQGPEFLTYFQNEAQLEKSRLLSDRFSAERPKGSFSTLEIQRTEQGDSAMYLCASRENTGVNTEAFFGQGTRLTVV.

CDR3 loop: CASSSLPPVRSSLGYTF. CDR3 sequence (DNA): TGTGCCAGCAGCTCGTTACCACCCGTTCGCTCGTCCTTGGGCTACACCTTC. The V gene is TRBV7-9, the J gene TRBJ1-2, with D unclear. The V end was cut by 4 bases, the J end by 8 bases, with 26 bases between. This CDR3 has 17 residues. CDR1 and CDR2 (germline): SEHNR, FQNEAQ (reference sequence).

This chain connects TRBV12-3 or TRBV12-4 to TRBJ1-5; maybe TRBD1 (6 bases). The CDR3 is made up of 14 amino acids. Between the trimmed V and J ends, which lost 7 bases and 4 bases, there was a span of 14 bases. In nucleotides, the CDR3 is TGTGCCAGCACGAAGGGGGGGGAAAATCAGCCCCAGCATTTT. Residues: CASTKGGENQPQHF.

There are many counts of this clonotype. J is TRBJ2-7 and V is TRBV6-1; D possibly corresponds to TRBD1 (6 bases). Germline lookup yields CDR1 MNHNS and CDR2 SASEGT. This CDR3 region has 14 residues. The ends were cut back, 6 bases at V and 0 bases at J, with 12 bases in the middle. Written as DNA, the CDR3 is TGTGCCAGCAGACGGGACAAAATCTCCTACGAGCAGTACTTC. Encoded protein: CASRRDKISYEQYF.

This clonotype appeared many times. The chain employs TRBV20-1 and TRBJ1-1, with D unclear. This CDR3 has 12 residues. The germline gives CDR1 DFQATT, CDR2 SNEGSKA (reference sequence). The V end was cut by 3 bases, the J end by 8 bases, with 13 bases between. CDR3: CSASGWGEEAFF. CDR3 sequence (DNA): TGCAGTGCTAGCGGATGGGGTGAGGAAGCTTTCTTT.

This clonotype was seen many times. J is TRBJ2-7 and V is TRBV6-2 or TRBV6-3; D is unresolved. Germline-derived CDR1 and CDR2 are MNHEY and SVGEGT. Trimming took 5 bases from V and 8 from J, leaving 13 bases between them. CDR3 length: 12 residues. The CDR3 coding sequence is TGTGCCAGCAGTCTGCTACGGCTTCAGCAGTACTTC. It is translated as CASSLLRLQQYF.

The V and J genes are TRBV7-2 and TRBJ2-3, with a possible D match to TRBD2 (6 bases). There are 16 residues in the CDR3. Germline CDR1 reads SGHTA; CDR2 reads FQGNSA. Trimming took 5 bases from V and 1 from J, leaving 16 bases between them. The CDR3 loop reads CASSPTRRERTDTQYF. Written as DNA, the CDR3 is TGTGCCAGCAGCCCGACCCGGAGGGAGCGCACAGATACGCAGTATTTT.

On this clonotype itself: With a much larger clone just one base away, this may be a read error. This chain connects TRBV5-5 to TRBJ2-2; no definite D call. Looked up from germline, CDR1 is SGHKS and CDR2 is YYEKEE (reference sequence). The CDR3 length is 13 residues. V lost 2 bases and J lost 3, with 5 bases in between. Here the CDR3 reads CASSFMDTGELFF. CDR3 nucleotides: TGTGCCAGCAGCTTTATGGACACCGGGGAGCTGTTTTTT. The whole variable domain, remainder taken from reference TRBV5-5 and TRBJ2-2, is DAGVTQSPTHLIKTRGQQVTLRCSPISGHKSVSWYQQVLGQGPQFIFQYYEKEERGRGNFPDRFSARQFPNYSSELNVNALLLGDSALYLCASSFMDTGELFFGEGSRLTVL.

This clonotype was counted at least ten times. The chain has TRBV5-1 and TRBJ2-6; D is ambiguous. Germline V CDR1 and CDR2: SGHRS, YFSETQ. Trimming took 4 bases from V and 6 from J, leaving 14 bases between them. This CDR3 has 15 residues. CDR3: CASSIGELSANVLTF. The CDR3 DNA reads TGCGCCAGCAGCATTGGGGAACTATCGGCCAACGTCCTGACTTTC. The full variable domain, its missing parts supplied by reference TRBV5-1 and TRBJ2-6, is KAGVTQTPRYLIKTRGQQVTLSCSPISGHRSVSWYQQTPGQGLQFLFEYFSETQRNKGNFPGRFSGRQFSNSRSEMNVSTLELGDSALYLCASSIGELSANVLTFGAGSRLTVL.

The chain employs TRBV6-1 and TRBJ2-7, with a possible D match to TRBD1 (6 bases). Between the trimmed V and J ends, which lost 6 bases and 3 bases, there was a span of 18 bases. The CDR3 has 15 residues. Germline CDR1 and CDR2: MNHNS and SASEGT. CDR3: CASRNNREPDYEQYF. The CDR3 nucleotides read TGTGCCAGCAGGAACAACAGGGAGCCCGACTACGAGCAGTACTTC.

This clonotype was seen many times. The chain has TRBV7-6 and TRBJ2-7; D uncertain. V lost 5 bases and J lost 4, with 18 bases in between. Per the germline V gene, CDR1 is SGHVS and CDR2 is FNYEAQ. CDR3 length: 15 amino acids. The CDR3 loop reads CASSPRVLSPYEQYF. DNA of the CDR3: TGTGCCAGCAGCCCCCGGGTGTTATCTCCTTACGAGCAGTACTTC. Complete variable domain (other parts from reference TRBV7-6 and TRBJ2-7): GAGVSQSPRYKVTKRGQDVALRCDPISGHVSLYWYRQALGQGPEFLTYFNYEAQQDKSGLPNDRFSAERPEGSISTLTIQRTEQRDSAMYRCASSPRVLSPYEQYFGPGTRLTVT.

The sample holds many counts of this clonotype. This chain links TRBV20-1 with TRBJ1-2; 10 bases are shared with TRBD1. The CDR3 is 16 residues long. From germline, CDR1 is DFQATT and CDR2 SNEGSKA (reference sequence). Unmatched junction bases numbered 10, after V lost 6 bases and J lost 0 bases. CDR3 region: CSAPPGQGTANYGYTF. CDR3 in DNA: TGCAGTGCGCCTCCGGGACAGGGGACCGCTAACTATGGCTACACCTTC.

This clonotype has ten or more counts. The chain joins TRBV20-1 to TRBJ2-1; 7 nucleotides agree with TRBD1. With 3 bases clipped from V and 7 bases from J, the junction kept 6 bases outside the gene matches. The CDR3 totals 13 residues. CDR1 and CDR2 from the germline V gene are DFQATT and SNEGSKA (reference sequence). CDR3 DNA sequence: TGCAGTGCTAGTCAGACCAGGGGGAATGAGCAGTTCTTC. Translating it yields CSASQTRGNEQFF.

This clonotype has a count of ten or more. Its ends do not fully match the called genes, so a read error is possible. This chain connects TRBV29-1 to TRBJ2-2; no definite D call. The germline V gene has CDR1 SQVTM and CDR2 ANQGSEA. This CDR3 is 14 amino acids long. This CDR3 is CSVDVEPNAGELFF. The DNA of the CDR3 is TGCAGCGTTGATGTAGAACCGAACGCCGGGGAGCTGTTTTTT.

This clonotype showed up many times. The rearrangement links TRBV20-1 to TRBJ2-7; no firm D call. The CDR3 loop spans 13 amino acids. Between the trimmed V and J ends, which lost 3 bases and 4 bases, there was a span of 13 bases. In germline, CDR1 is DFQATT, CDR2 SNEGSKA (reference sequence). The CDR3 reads CSASGGGEYEQYF. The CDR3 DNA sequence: TGCAGTGCTAGCGGCGGCGGAGAATACGAGCAGTACTTC.

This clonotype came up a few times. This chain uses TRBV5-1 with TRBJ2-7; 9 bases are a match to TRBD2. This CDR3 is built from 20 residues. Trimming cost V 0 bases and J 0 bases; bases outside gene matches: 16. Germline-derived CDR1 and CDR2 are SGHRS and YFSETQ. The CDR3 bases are TGCGCCAGCAGCTTGGCCAATCCAGCGGCTAGCGGGGCCCCCTCCTACGAGCAGTACTTC. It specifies CASSLANPAASGAPSYEQYF.

The CDR3 nucleotides are TGTGCCAGCAGCCAGAGCCTAGCGGGAGGGGACAATGAGCAGTTCTTC. Residues: CASSQSLAGGDNEQFF. This chain uses TRBV4-2 with TRBJ2-1; TRBD2 matches at 12 bases. This CDR3 comprises 16 residues. After removal of 3 bases from V and 5 bases from J, the junction contained 5 bases not matched to a gene. Germline V gives CDR1 LGHNA, CDR2 YNFKEQ.

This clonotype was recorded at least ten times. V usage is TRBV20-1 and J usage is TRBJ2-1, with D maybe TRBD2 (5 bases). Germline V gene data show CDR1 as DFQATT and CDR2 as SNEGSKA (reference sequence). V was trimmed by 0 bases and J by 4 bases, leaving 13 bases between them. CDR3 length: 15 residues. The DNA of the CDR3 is TGCAGTGCTAGAGATCGGGGTAGCCGATACAATGAGCAGTTCTTC. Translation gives CSARDRGSRYNEQFF.

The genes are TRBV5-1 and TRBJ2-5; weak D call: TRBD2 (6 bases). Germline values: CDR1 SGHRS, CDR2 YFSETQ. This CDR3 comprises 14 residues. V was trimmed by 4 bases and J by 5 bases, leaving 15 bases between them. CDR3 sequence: CASSPYGGRETQYF. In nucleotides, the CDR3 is TGCGCCAGCAGCCCCTACGGGGGACGGGAGACCCAGTACTTC.